Shown below are 24 T cell receptor beta chains from a single sample sequenced in a study of T-cell reconstitution after alpha-beta-depleted transplantation in children. The TCRbeta library incorporated unique molecular identifiers. One entry per CDR3 protein, called by TCRdb with MiXCR from the PCR reads. There are around 250,000 distinct CDR3 sequences in the sample; roughly 26% occur only once, and about 2.6% lies in the top ten. Sequences were derived from PBMCs, sampled before TCRalphabeta/CD19-depleted stem cell transplant. The receptors originated from a girl aged 2 to 9 with Fanconi anemia, due to receive a stem cell transplant.

The chain has TRBV12-3 or TRBV12-4 and TRBJ2-7; 7 bases line up with TRBD2. The CDR3 covers 19 residues. CDR3 loop: CTICLGLGLQRLASYEQYF. As DNA, the CDR3 is TGTACCATCTGTTTAGGTCTGGGACTACAACGATTGGCGTCCTACGAGCAGTACTTC.

The chain has TRBV29-1 and TRBJ2-1; 9 nucleotides line up with TRBD2. Losses at the gene ends were 4 bases for V and 4 bases for J; bases not matched to a gene: 2. The CDR3 extends over 13 amino acids. CDR1 and CDR2 from the germline V gene are SQVTM and ANQGSEA. The CDR3 is CSVASGRYNEQFF. The CDR3 DNA reads TGCAGCGTTGCAAGCGGGAGGTACAATGAGCAGTTCTTC.

The CDR3 DNA follows: TGTGCCAGCAGCCAAGACCCGCAGGGAGGACACACACGGCATGAGCAGTTCTTC. Its protein is CASSQDPQGGHTRHEQFF. This chain joins TRBV4-2 and TRBJ2-1; D perhaps matches TRBD2 (6 bases). The CDR3 runs 18 residues. V dropped 0 bases and J dropped 8 bases, with 23 bases sitting between them. Germline V gives CDR1 LGHNA, CDR2 YNFKEQ.

This clonotype occurred many times. The V and J genes are TRBV6-4 and TRBJ2-1; D unclear. This CDR3 region has 15 residues. Germline-derived CDR1 and CDR2 are MRHNA and SNTAGT. The V end was cut by 6 bases, the J end by 4 bases, with 16 bases between. CDR3 in amino acids: CASRTVKPSYNEQFF. In DNA, the CDR3 is TGTGCCAGCAGGACCGTCAAACCTAGTTACAATGAGCAGTTCTTC.

This clonotype was detected many times. The rearrangement links TRBV12-3 or TRBV12-4 to TRBJ1-1, with 8 bases that match TRBD1. The CDR3 is 16 residues long. Trimming at V came to 6 bases and at J to 1 base, leaving 10 bases not matched to a gene. CDR3 nucleotide sequence: TGTGCCAGCAGCCAGGGACAGGCCTACTCGAACACTGAAGCTTTCTTT. Translation gives CASSQGQAYSNTEAFF.

This clonotype has more than one count but fewer than ten. The genes are TRBV29-1 and TRBJ2-7; the D call may be TRBD1 or TRBD2 (6 bases each). The V and J ends lost 7 bases and 4 bases respectively, with 11 bases between them. This CDR3 is built from 11 residues. The germline V gene encodes CDR1 SQVTM and CDR2 ANQGSEA. For the CDR3, the DNA is TGCAGCGGGGAGGACAGTTACGAGCAGTACTTC. It encodes CSGEDSYEQYF.

This clonotype was counted between two and nine times. This chain uses TRBV20-1 with TRBJ1-6; D remains unclear. V gave up 5 bases and J gave up 10 bases, with 9 bases separating them. Per germline, CDR1 DFQATT and CDR2 SNEGSKA (reference sequence). CDR3 length: 11 amino acids. In nucleotides, the CDR3 is TGCAGTGCTGACGGTCTCTCACCCCTCCACTTT. It translates to CSADGLSPLHF.

The rearrangement links TRBV20-1 to TRBJ2-1; D uncertain. From germline, CDR1 is DFQATT and CDR2 SNEGSKA (reference sequence). The CDR3 covers 18 residues. CDR3 coding DNA: TGCTGGGCCCACGCTCTGGGCGGTCGTAGTGACTCCTACAATGAGCAGTTCTTC. It is translated as CWAHALGGRSDSYNEQFF.

This clonotype has ten or more counts. This CDR3 reads CAISDGGGAVAYNEQFF. As DNA, the CDR3 is TGTGCCATCAGTGATGGCGGGGGGGCCGTGGCCTACAATGAGCAGTTCTTC. This rearrangement joins TRBV10-3 to TRBJ2-1, with 9 nucleotides matching TRBD2. CDR3 length: 17 amino acids. CDR1 and CDR2 from the germline V gene are ENHRY and SYGVKD. The junction had 8 bases not matched to a gene; V was cut back by 3 bases and J by 2 bases.

The V and J genes are TRBV24-1 and TRBJ2-1, with 12 positions matching TRBD2. From germline, CDR1 is KGHDR and CDR2 SFDVKD. Trimming removed 2 bases from V and 8 bases from J; junction bases left unmatched: 6. CDR3 length: 16 residues. This CDR3 reads CATSDSSGRAFDEQFF. The CDR3 DNA reads TGTGCCACCAGTGATTCTAGCGGGAGGGCCTTCGATGAGCAGTTCTTC.

Many counts were recorded for this clonotype. The V call is TRBV11-2, the J call TRBJ1-6; D unclear. There are 15 residues in the CDR3. Germline CDR1 SGHAT, CDR2 FQNNGV. V was pared by 4 bases and J by 0 bases, with 7 bases between. CDR3 protein: CASSSQSSYNSPLHF. As DNA, the CDR3 is TGTGCCAGCAGCTCGCAGAGCTCCTATAATTCACCCCTCCACTTT.

The chain couples TRBV4-2 to TRBJ2-1; D remains ambiguous. V lost 3 bases and J 7 bases, leaving 7 bases between the germline ends. In germline, CDR1 is LGHNA, CDR2 YNFKEQ. The CDR3 spans 12 residues. CDR3 coding DNA: TGTGCCAGCAGCCAGGGTCTGAATGAGCAGTTCTTC. Its protein product is CASSQGLNEQFF.

This chain connects TRBV28 to TRBJ2-5; no definite D call. The V end lost 4 bases, the J end lost 5 bases, and 2 bases lay between the germline ends. The length of the CDR3 is 10 residues. The germline gives CDR1 MDHEN, CDR2 SYDVKM. CDR3 in amino acids: CASSSETQYF. The DNA of the CDR3 is TGTGCCAGCAGTTCCGAGACCCAGTACTTC.

There are many counts of this clonotype. The CDR3 loop reads CASSLAGVTSTQYF. CDR3 sequence (DNA): TGTGCCAGCAGCTTAGCTGGGGTGACGTCTACGCAGTATTTT. The chain uses TRBV7-2 and TRBJ2-3; D gene unclear. The V gene's germline CDR1 is SGHTA and CDR2 FQGNSA. V lost 0 bases, J lost 8 bases, and 12 bases lay in between. The CDR3 consists of 14 residues.

The chain joins TRBV23-1 to TRBJ1-5, with a weak D call TRBD1 (6 bases). TRBV23-1 is an ORF, with its function uncertain. CDR3 length: 17 residues. The V end lost 3 bases, the J end lost 1 base, and 16 bases lay between the germline ends. For the CDR3, the DNA is TGCGCCAGCAGTCACAGACAGGATTGCTGGAGCAATCAGCCCCAGCATTTT. It specifies CASSHRQDCWSNQPQHF.

This clonotype was seen ten or more times. The genes are TRBV29-1 and TRBJ2-3; D is unclear. Germline CDR1 and CDR2: SQVTM and ANQGSEA. V lost 7 bases to trimming and J lost 4 bases, with 21 bases between them. CDR3 length equals 15 residues. CDR3 sequence (DNA): TGCAGCGCCCCCCCGGGTCCCTCAGGCGCAGATACGCAGTATTTT. The encoded protein is CSAPPGPSGADTQYF.

This clonotype came up a few times. CDR3 sequence (DNA): TGCGCCAGCAGCGCCATAGAGCAGTACTTC. It encodes CASSAIEQYF. The gene calls are TRBV5-1 and TRBJ2-7; no definite D call. The CDR3 contains 10 residues. Germline V CDR1 and CDR2: SGHRS, YFSETQ. Between the trimmed V and J ends, which lost 4 bases and 7 bases, there was a span of 6 bases.

This clonotype turned up a few times. This sequence joins TRBV5-1 and TRBJ2-1, with no clear D. The CDR3 is 15 amino acids. Trimming removed 3 bases from V and 2 bases from J, with 12 bases in between. Germline V gives CDR1 SGHRS, CDR2 YFSETQ. The CDR3 region is CASSSEIKAYNEQFF. The DNA for the CDR3 is TGCGCCAGCAGCTCCGAGATCAAAGCCTACAATGAGCAGTTCTTC. Full variable domain (rest looked up from reference TRBV5-1 and TRBJ2-1): KAGVTQTPRYLIKTRGQQVTLSCSPISGHRSVSWYQQTPGQGLQFLFEYFSETQRNKGNFPGRFSGRQFSNSRSEMNVSTLELGDSALYLCASSSEIKAYNEQFFGPGTRLTVL.

The rearrangement joins TRBV20-1 to TRBJ2-1, with TRBD2 matching over 10 bases. With 5 bases clipped from V and 3 bases from J, the junction kept 7 bases outside the gene matches. This CDR3 has 15 amino acids. Germline V gene sequence: CDR1 DFQATT, CDR2 SNEGSKA (reference sequence). CDR3 coding DNA: TGCAGTGCTCCTCTAGCGGGAGAGTTCTACAATGAGCAGTTCTTC. Translated, it gives CSAPLAGEFYNEQFF.

This clonotype was seen a few times. The chain uses TRBV29-1 and TRBJ2-5, with D tentatively TRBD2 (7 bases). CDR1 is SQVTM, CDR2 ANQGSEA, per germline. The CDR3 contains 13 residues. Trimming shortened V by 6 bases and J by 8 bases, and 19 bases separated the two germline ends. The CDR3 loop is CSVRGALRGTQYF. CDR3 DNA: TGCAGCGTACGGGGGGCGCTTAGGGGAACCCAGTACTTC.

The genes are TRBV25-1 and TRBJ2-1; D is possibly TRBD1 (5 bases). V was pared by 1 base and J by 10 bases, with 11 bases between. This CDR3 spans 13 amino acids. Germline V gene lookup returns CDR1 MGHDK and CDR2 SYGVNS. The CDR3 protein is CASSESPAGEQFF. CDR3 in DNA: TGTGCCAGCAGTGAATCCCCAGCAGGGGAGCAGTTCTTC.

This clonotype was detected many times. The genes are TRBV29-1 and TRBJ2-1; 8 bases align to TRBD2. J gave up 10 bases and V 4 bases, and 12 bases lay outside the gene matches. The CDR3 length is 14 residues. CDR1 and CDR2 (germline): SQVTM, ANQGSEA. CDR3 bases: TGCAGCGTTGTAGGGGGGACTAGGGCCTTCGAGCAGTTCTTC. As protein: CSVVGGTRAFEQFF.

This clonotype appeared a few times. CDR3 in DNA: TGCAGTGCTAGAGGCGGACTAGCGGGAATGTACGAGCAGTACTTC. Translating it yields CSARGGLAGMYEQYF. This chain uses TRBV20-1 with TRBJ2-7; 12 nucleotides match TRBD2. V gave up 1 base and J gave up 4 bases; unmatched junction bases: 5. The CDR3 consists of 15 residues. The V gene's germline CDR1 is DFQATT and CDR2 SNEGSKA (reference sequence).

This clonotype has ten or more counts. This rearrangement joins TRBV29-1 to TRBJ2-7; tentatively, D is TRBD1 or TRBD2 (6 bases each). This CDR3 is 10 amino acids long. Germline assignment: CDR1 SQVTM and CDR2 ANQGSEA. V lost 4 bases to trimming and J lost 6 bases, with 7 bases between them. The CDR3 DNA is TGCAGCGTTGGGGGGGCCGAGCAGTACTTC. Its translation is CSVGGAEQYF.